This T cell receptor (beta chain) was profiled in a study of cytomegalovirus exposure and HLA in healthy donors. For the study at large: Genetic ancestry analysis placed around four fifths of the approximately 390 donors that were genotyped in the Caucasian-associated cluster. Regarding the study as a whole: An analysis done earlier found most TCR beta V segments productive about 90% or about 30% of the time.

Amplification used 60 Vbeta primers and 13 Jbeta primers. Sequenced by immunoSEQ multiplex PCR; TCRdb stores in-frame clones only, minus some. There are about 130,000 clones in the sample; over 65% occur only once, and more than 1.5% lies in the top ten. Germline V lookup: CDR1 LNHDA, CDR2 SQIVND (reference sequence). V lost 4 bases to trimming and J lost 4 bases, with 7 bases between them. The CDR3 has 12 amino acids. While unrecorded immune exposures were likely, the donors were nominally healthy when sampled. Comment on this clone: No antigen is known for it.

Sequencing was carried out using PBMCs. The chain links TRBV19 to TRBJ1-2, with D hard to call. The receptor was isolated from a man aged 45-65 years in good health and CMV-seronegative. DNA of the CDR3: TGTGCCAGTAGTACGAGGCTCTATGGCTACACCTTC. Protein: CASSTRLYGYTF. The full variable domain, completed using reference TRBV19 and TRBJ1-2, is DGGITQSPKYLFRKEGQNVTLSCEQNLNHDAMYWYRQDPGQGLRLIYYSQIVNDFQKGDIAEGYSVSREKKESFPLTVTSAQKNPTAFYLCASSTRLYGYTFGSGTRLTVV.